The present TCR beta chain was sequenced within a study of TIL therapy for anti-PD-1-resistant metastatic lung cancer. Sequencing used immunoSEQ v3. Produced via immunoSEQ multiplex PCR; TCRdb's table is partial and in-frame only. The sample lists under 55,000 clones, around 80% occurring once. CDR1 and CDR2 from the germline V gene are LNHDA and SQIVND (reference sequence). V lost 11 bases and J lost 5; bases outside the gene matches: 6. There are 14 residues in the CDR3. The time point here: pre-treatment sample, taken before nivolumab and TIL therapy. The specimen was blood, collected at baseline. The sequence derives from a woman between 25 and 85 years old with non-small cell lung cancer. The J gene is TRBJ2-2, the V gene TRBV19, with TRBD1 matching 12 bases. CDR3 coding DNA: TGTGCCGCCAAGGGACAGGGGGCAACCGGGGAGCTGTTTTTT. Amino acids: CAAKGQGATGELFF.